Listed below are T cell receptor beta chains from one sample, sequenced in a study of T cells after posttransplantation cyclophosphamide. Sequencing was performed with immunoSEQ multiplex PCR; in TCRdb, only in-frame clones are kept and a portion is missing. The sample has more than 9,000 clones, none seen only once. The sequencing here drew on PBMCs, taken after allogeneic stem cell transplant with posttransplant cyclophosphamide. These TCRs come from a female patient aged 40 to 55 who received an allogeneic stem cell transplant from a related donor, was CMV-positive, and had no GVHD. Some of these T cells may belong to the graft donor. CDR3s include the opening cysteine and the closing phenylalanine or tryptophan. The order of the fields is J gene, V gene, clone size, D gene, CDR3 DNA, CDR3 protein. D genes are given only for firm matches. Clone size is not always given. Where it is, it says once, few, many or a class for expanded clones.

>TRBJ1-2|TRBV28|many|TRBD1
TGTGCCAGCAGCCTAACAGGGGCCGACCATAACTATGGCTACACCTTC
CASSLTGADHNYGYTF
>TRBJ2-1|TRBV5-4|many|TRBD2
TGTGCCAGCAGCACCACAGCTAGCGGGCGTTACAATGAGCAGTTCTTC
CASSTTASGRYNEQFF
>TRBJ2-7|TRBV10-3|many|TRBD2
TGTGCCATCAGTGTGGGAGGGACCCTGGATTTGTACGAGCAGTACTTC
CAISVGGTLDLYEQYF
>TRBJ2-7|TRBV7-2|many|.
TGTGCCAGCAGCTTAGCGTCTGGACAGAGCTACGAGCAGTACTTC
CASSLASGQSYEQYF
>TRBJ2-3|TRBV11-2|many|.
TGTGCCAGCAGACCTCTTAGAGGCGGGGGCACAGATACGCAGTATTTT
CASRPLRGGGTDTQYF
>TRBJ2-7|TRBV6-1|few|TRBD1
TGTGCCAGCAGTTATGGGACAGGGAAATACGAGCAGTACTTC
CASSYGTGKYEQYF
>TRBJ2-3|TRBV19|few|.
TGTGCCAGTAGTATTCGGGTCGGACAGCCATCCGCAGATACGCAGTATTTT
CASSIRVGQPSADTQYF
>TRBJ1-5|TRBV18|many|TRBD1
TGTGCCAGCTCACCTAATCGGGACAGCCTGGGTGACTTT
CASSPNRDSLGDF
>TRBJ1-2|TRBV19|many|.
TGTGCCAGTACCCTGGGGGCTGTCGGAGGCTACACCTTC
CASTLGAVGGYTF
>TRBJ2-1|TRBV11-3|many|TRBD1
TGTGCCAGCAGCTTGGGACAGTACAATGAGCAGTTCTTC
CASSLGQYNEQFF
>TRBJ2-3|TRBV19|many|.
TGTGCCAGTAGCTCAAGGACTGGAGGTACGCAGTATTTT
CASSSRTGGTQYF
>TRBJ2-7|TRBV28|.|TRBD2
TGTGCCAGCAGCCTGGGGGGGGCCGGGCGGGAGGGCCTACTCGAGCAGTACTTC
CASSLGGAGREGLLEQYF
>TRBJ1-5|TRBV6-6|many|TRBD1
TGTGCCAGCAGCCAGGGACAGGGCAACAATCAGCCCCAGCATTTT
CASSQGQGNNQPQHF
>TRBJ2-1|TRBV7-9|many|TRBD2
TGTGCCAGCAGCCCCCGGGAGGCGGGATTGGTCTACAATGAGCAGTTCTTC
CASSPREAGLVYNEQFF
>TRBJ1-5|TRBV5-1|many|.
TGCGCCAGCAGCGAGGGCGTCAATCAGCCCCAGCATTTT
CASSEGVNQPQHF
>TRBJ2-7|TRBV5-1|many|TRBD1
TGCGCCAGCAGCTTAATGCCCCCGGGACAGGGACCCTACGAGCAGTACTTC
CASSLMPPGQGPYEQYF
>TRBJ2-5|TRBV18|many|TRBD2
TGTGCCAGCTCACCGACTAGCGAGGAGACCCAGTACTTC
CASSPTSEETQYF
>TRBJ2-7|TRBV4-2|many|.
TGTGCCAGCAGCCAAGGGGAGTCGGGGGGCCCCTACGAGCAGTACTTC
CASSQGESGGPYEQYF